This T cell receptor (beta chain) stems from a study of blood T cell repertoires in COVID-19. Germline V gene lookup returns CDR1 SGHTA and CDR2 FQGNSA. The length of the CDR3 is 14 residues. Trimming pared 1 base from V and 1 base from J, leaving 7 bases between. The data were produced by immunoSEQ multiplex PCR, yet TCRdb's version contains in-frame clones alone and is incomplete. The table has around 250,000 clones, roughly 90% seen once. The material sequenced was peripheral blood. This sequence joins TRBV7-2 and TRBJ1-1, with D unresolved. This clonotype was sampled from a young woman with active or convalescent COVID-19. The CDR3 nucleotides are TGTGCCAGCAGCTTAGGTCAGGCGAACACTGAAGCTTTCTTT. It translates to CASSLGQANTEAFF.